The clone carrying this TCR beta chain has ten or more counts. Its specificity is not known. This record belongs to a study of regulatory T cells in long-lasting Graves disease. Study observations and caveats: Persistent Graves' patients showed less TCR diversity than newly diagnosed ones.

In germline, CDR1 is MGHRA, CDR2 YSYEKL. The CDR3 has 15 amino acids. V was shortened by 4 bases and J by 4 bases, with 17 bases between the two germline ends. According to the study, TCR beta libraries were built with iRepertoire HTBI primers and CDR3-region Arm-PCR. TCRdb re-called the multiplex PCR reads with MiXCR, one entry per CDR3 protein. The table has 400,000 to 500,000 distinct CDR3 sequences, approximately 15% seen once; the top ten hold more than 15%. Time point specified: newly diagnosed GD, antithyroid drugs for less than 3 months. Scientists built the TCR library using RNA that was extracted from PBMCs. The same sample was also studied in work on T cells in Graves' hyperthyroidism and ophthalmopathy.

This specimen was peripheral blood mononuclear cells (PBMCs), taken at new diagnosis, from a patient treated with antithyroid drugs. This receptor was taken from a woman aged 45-65 years with Graves disease. J is TRBJ2-7 and V is TRBV4-1, with TRBD1 as a possible D gene (6 bases). CDR3 sequence reads: CASSPGTRGTYEQYF. In DNA, the CDR3 is TGCGCCAGCAGCCCGGGGACAAGGGGAACGTACGAGCAGTACTTC.